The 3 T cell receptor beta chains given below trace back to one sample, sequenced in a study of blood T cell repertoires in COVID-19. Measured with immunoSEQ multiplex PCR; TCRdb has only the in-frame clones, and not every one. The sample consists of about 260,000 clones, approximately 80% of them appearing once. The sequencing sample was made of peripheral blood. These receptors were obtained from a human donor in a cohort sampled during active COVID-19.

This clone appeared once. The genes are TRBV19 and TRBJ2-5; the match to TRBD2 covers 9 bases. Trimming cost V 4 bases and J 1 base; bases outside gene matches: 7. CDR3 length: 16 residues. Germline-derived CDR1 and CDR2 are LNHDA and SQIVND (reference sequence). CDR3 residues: CASSKLSGGGQETQYF. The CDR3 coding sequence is TGTGCCAGTAGTAAACTTAGCGGGGGAGGCCAAGAGACCCAGTACTTC.

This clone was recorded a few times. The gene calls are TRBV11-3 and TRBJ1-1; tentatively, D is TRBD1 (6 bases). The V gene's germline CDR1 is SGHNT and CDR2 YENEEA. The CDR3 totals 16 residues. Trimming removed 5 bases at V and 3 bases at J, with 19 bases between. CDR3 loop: CASSLSGWGRDTEAFF. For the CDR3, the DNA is TGTGCCAGCAGCCTGTCTGGATGGGGGCGAGACACTGAAGCTTTCTTT.

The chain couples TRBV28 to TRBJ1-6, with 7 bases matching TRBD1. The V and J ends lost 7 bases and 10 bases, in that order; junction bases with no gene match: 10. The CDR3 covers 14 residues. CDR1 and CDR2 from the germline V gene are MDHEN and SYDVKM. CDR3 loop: CASILGQAASPLHF. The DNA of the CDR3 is TGTGCCAGCATTCTAGGACAGGCGGCATCACCCCTCCACTTT.